This T cell receptor (beta chain) was sequenced during a study of blood T cell repertoires in COVID-19. Study-wide background: T cells, B-cell-depleted T cells, or PBMCs provided the cDNA or gDNA that served as material.

As processed by the authors: Estimates of nucleated cell counts were drawn from the amplification of reference gene primers. TCRdb's copy holds only in-frame clones and misses some; the assay was immunoSEQ multiplex PCR. V, J and clone size are taken as reported in that table, and D and trimming were inferred from the DNA itself. The data show approximately 100,000 clones, 86% seen once. There are 17 residues in the CDR3. V was clipped by 4 bases and J by 1 base; unmatched bases: 9. Germline V gives CDR1 MNHEY, CDR2 SMNVEV (reference sequence). Participant age was roughly 18 to 95 years, and participants resided in 24 US areas. In Cohort 3, a recovered donor had either two negative PCRs, clearance, or symptom resolution.

The chain joins TRBV27 to TRBJ1-1, with 10 bases fitting TRBD1. This clonotype originated in a woman aged 45-60 years who had recovered from COVID-19. Sample: PBMCs or T cells enriched from blood (not recorded which). The CDR3 spells CASSSRDRGHQNTEAFF. CDR3 bases: TGTGCCAGCAGTTCCCGGGACAGGGGACACCAGAACACTGAAGCTTTCTTT.